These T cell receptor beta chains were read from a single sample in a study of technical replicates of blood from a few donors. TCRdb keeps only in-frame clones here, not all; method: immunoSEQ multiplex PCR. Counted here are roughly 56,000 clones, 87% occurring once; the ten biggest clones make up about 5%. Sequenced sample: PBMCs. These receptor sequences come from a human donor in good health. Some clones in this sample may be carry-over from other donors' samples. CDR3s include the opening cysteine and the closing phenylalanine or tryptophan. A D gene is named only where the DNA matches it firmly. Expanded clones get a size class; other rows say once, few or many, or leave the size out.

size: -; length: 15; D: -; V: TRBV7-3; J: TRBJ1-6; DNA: TGTGCCAGCAGCGAGGTCGGCCTAAGTCCTTCACCCCTCCACTTT; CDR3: CASSEVGLSPSPLHF
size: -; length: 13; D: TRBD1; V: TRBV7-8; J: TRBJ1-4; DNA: TGTGCCAGCAGCCAAGCGACAGGGGCAAAACTGTTTTTT; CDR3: CASSQATGAKLFF
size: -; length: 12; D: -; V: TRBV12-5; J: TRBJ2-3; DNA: TGTGCTAGTGGCTCCCCCACAGATACGCAGTATTTT; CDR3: CASGSPTDTQYF
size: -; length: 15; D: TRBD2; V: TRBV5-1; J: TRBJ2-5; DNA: TGCGCCAGCGGCCCGGGACTAGCGGGAGTAGAGACCCAGTACTTC; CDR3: CASGPGLAGVETQYF
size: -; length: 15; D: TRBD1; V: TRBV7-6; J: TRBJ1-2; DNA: TGTGCCAGCAGCTTAGTGCCAGGGGGTGACTATGGCTACACCTTC; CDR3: CASSLVPGGDYGYTF
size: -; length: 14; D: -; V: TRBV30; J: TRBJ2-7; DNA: TGTGCCTGGAGTGCGGCAGGGGGGACGTACGAGCAGTACTTC; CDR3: CAWSAAGGTYEQYF
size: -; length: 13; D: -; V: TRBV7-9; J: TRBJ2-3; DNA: TGTGCCAGCAGCACCCGGGTCGCCGGTACGCAGTATTTT; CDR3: CASSTRVAGTQYF
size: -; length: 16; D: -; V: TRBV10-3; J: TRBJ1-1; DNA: TGTGCCATCAGCGATAGTCGCCCCCAGGGGTCCACTGAAGCTTTCTTT; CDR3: CAISDSRPQGSTEAFF
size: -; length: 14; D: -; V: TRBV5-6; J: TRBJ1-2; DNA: TGTGCCAGCAGCTTGGTGAGGGAAAACTATGGCTACACCTTC; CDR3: CASSLVRENYGYTF
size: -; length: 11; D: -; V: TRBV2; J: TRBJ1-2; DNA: TGTGCCAGCAGCGGGGACTATGGCTACACCTTC; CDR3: CASSGDYGYTF
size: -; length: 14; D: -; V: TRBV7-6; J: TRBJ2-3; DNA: TGTGCCAGCAGCAAAACTATTAGCACAGATACGCAGTATTTT; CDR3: CASSKTISTDTQYF
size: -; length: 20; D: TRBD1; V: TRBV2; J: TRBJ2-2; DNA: TGTGCCAGCAGTGAAGCGTTTATTTTCTGGGACAGGTTTATCACCGGGGAGCTGTTTTTT; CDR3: CASSEAFIFWDRFITGELFF
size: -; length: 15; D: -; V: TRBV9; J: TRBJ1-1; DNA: TGTGCCAGCAGCGTAGGGCTAGGAGGGAACACTGAAGCTTTCTTT; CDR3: CASSVGLGGNTEAFF
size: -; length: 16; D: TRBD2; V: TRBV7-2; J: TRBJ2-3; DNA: TGTGCCAGCAGCTTGGACCCACTAGCGGGAGTGGATACGCAGTATTTT; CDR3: CASSLDPLAGVDTQYF
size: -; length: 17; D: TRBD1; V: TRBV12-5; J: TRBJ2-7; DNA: TGTGCTAGTGGTTTGAATCTAGCGCAGGGGGCCTTCTACGAGCAGTACTTC; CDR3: CASGLNLAQGAFYEQYF
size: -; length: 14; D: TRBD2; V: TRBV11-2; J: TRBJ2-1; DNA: TGTGCCAGCACCCTTGGCGGGAGGAGGAATGAGCAGTTCTTC; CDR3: CASTLGGRRNEQFF
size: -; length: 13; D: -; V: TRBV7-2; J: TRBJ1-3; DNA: TGTGCCAGCAGCTTAGTGCAGGGAAAGGCCATATATTTT; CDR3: CASSLVQGKAIYF
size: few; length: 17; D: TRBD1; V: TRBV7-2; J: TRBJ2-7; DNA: TGTGCCAGCAGCCCTCCTGGGGGGGGGACAGGGGGCCACGAGCAGTACTTC; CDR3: CASSPPGGGTGGHEQYF
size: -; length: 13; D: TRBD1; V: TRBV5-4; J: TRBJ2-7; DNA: TGTGCCAGCAGCTTGCGACAGGGTGGCGAGCAGTACTTC; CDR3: CASSLRQGGEQYF
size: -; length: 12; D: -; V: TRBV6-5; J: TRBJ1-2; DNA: TGTGCCAGCAGTTCAGGGGTCTATGGCTACACCTTC; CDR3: CASSSGVYGYTF
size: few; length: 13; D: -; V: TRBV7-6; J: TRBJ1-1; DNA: TGTGCCAGCAGCGCATTCTCAGGCCCTGAAGCTTTCTTT; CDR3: CASSAFSGPEAFF
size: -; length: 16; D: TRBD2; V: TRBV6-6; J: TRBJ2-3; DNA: TGTGCCAGCTGGTCAGTTAGCGGGGGAGGCACAGATACGCAGTATTTT; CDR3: CASWSVSGGGTDTQYF
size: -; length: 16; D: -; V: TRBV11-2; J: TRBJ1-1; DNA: TGTGCCAGCAGCTTCCCCCGTGGGCAGGGCGGCACTGAAGCTTTCTTT; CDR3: CASSFPRGQGGTEAFF
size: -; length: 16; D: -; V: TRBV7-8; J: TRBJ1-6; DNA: TGTGCCAGCAGCTTAAGCTCCACGGTTTATAATTCACCCCTCCACTTT; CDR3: CASSLSSTVYNSPLHF
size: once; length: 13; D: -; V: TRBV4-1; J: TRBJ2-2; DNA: TGCGCCAGCAGCCCGTTACAGGCTCGGGAGCTGTTTTTT; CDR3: CASSPLQARELFF
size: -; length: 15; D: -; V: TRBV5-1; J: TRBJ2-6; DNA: TGCGCCAGCAGCTTACAGGCTTCTGGGGCCAACGTCCTGACTTTC; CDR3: CASSLQASGANVLTF
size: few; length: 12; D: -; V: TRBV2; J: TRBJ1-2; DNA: TGTGCCAGCATCGAAGACAGCTATGGCTACACCTTC; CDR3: CASIEDSYGYTF
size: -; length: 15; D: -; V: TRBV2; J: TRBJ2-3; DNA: TGTGCCAGCACCGGAACGGGGGGCGGCACAGATACGCAGTATTTT; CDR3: CASTGTGGGTDTQYF
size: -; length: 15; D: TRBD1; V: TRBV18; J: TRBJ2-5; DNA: TGTGCCAGCTCAGATTTGACAGGGAGCCAAGAGACCCAGTACTTC; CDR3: CASSDLTGSQETQYF